Listed here is a single TCR beta chain. The antigen is not known. Here immunoSEQ multiplex PCR was the method, and the copy in TCRdb shows in-frame clones only, minus some. The table shows about 21,000 clones, with 76% occurring only once. CD4+ T cells from unexposed donors were obtained before the COVID-19 pandemic (2011-2018). CD4+ T cells were isolated from the cells after more than 8 days of culture. The sample originates from a study of CD4 T cells in relation to SARS-CoV-2 and coronaviruses. Study-level background: ViraFEST: roughly ten-day antigen culture of PBMCs, then TCR beta CDR3 sequencing. The negative reference was HIV-1 Nef peptide pool or peptide-free culture. Overall study findings and caveats: Crossreactive clones expanded significantly less to SARS-CoV-2 than monoreactive clones.

The TCR sequence derives from a human donor in good health. Sequencing was carried out using CD4+ T cells from PBMCs, cultured in vitro.

The CDR3 region is CAISQILNRPGGIYEQYF. CDR3 nucleotide sequence: TGTGCCATCAGCCAAATCCTCAACCGGCCAGGCGGAATCTACGAGCAGTACTTC. J is TRBJ2-7 and V is TRBV10-3, with D unclear. This CDR3 is 18 amino acids long. V was trimmed by 6 bases and J by 3 bases, leaving 27 bases between them. Germline V gene sequence: CDR1 ENHRY, CDR2 SYGVKD.